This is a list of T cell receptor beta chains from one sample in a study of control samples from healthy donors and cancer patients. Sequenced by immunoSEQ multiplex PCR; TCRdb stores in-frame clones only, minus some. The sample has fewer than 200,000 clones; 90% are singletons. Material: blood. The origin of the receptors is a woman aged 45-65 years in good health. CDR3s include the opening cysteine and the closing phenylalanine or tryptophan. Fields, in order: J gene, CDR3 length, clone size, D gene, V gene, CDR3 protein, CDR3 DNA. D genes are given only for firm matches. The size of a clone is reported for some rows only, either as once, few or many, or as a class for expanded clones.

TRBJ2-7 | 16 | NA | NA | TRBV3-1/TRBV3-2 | CASSQALWARSYEQYF | TGTGCCAGCAGCCAAGCTCTGTGGGCGCGGTCCTACGAGCAGTACTTC
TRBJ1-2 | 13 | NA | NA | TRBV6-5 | CASTWTLSGGYTF | TGTGCCAGCACCTGGACCTTAAGTGGTGGCTACACCTTC
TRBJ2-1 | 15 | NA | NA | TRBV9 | CASSLAGSGNNEQFF | TGTGCCAGCAGCCTCGCCGGGAGTGGGAACAATGAGCAGTTCTTC
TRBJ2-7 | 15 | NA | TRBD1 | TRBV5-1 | CASHSMDREAGEQYF | TGCGCCAGCCATTCGATGGACAGGGAGGCTGGGGAGCAGTACTTC
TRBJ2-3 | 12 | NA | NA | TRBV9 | CASSDYTDTQYF | TGTGCCAGCAGCGACTACACAGATACGCAGTATTTT
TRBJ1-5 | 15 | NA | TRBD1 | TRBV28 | CASSSLGQGVQPQHF | TGTGCCAGCAGTTCGTTGGGACAGGGGGTTCAGCCCCAGCATTTT
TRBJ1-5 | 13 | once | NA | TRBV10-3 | CVITIDRDQPQHF | TGTGTCATCACCATTGACAGAGATCAGCCCCAGCATTTT
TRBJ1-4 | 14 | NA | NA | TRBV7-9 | CASSLSGQGEKLFF | TGTGCCAGCAGCTTATCAGGGCAGGGCGAAAAACTGTTTTTT
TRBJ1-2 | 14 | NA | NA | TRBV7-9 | CASSLSTANYGYTF | TGTGCCAGCAGCTTGTCGACCGCTAACTATGGCTACACCTTC
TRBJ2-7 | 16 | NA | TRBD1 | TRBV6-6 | CASSAAGQGRDYEQYF | TGTGCCAGCAGTGCCGCGGGACAGGGAAGGGACTACGAGCAGTACTTC
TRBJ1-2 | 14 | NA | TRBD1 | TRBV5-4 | CASSLGDRAYGYTF | TGTGCCAGCAGCTTGGGGGACAGGGCATATGGCTACACCTTC
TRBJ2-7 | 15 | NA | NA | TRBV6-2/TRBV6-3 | CASSYSPDRGAEQYF | TGTGCCAGCAGTTACTCTCCGGACAGAGGTGCCGAGCAGTACTTC
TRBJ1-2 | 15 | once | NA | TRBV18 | CASSPPSATGYGYTF | TGTGCCAGCTCACCACCGAGCGCGACAGGTTATGGCTACACCTTC
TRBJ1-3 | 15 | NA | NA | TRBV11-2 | CASSLGFRGRNTIYF | TGTGCCAGCAGCTTAGGGTTCCGGGGGCGAAACACCATATATTTT
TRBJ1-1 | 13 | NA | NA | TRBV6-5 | CASSLRGRVWAFF | TGTGCCAGCAGTCTTCGAGGACGGGTGTGGGCTTTCTTT
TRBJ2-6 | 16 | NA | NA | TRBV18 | CASSPLPASGANVLTF | TGTGCCAGCTCACCACTACCGGCCTCTGGGGCCAACGTCCTGACTTTC
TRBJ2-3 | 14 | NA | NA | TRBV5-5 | CASSLSPRGDTQYF | TGTGCCAGCAGCTTGTCCCCGAGAGGAGATACGCAGTATTTT
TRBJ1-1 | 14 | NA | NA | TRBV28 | CASSFDWEGGEAFF | TGTGCCAGCAGTTTTGATTGGGAGGGCGGTGAAGCTTTCTTT
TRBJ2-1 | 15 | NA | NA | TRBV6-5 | CASSYQGDGYNEQFF | TGTGCCAGCAGTTACCAAGGGGACGGGTACAATGAGCAGTTCTTC
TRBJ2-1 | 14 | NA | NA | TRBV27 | CASSFDRLYNEQFF | TGTGCCAGCAGTTTTGACAGGCTATACAATGAGCAGTTCTTC
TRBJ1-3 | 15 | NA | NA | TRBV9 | CASSVAPDSGNTIYF | TGTGCCAGCAGCGTAGCGCCGGACTCTGGAAACACCATATATTTT
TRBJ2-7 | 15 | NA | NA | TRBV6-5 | CASSPVGLASYEQYF | TGTGCCAGCAGCCCCGTAGGTCTCGCCTCCTACGAGCAGTACTTC
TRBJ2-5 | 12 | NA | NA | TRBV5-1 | CASSPHQETQYF | TGCGCCAGCAGCCCCCACCAAGAGACCCAGTACTTC
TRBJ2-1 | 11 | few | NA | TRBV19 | CASSSYNEQFF | TGTGCCAGTAGCTCCTACAATGAGCAGTTCTTC
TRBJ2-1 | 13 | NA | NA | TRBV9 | CASSVEGYNEQFF | TGTGCCAGCAGCGTAGAAGGGTACAATGAGCAGTTCTTC
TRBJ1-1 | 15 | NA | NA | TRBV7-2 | CASSFWGRMNTEAFF | TGTGCCAGCAGCTTCTGGGGACGGATGAACACTGAAGCTTTCTTT
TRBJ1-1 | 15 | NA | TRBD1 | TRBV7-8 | CASSLGQGVNTEAFF | TGTGCCAGCAGCTTAGGACAGGGGGTGAACACTGAAGCTTTCTTT
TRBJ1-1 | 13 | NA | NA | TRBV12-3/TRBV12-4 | CASFSNSNTEAFF | TGTGCCAGCTTTTCTAACTCGAACACTGAAGCTTTCTTT
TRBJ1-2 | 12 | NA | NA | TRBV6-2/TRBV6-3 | CASSYSNYGYTF | TGTGCCAGCAGTTACTCCAACTATGGCTACACCTTC
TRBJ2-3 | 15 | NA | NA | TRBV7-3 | CASRSGLSSTDTQYF | TGTGCCAGCAGGTCGGGGCTCTCTAGCACAGATACGCAGTATTTT
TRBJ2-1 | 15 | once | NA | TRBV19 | CASSKGLLQLNEQFF | TGTGCCAGTAGTAAGGGCCTCCTCCAACTCAATGAGCAGTTCTTC
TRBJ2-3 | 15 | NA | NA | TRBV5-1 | CASSTEGRGADTQYF | TGCGCCAGCAGCACGGAGGGCCGCGGGGCAGATACGCAGTATTTT
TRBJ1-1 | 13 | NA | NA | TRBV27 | CASSSQGNTEAFF | TGTGCCAGCAGTTCCCAAGGGAACACTGAAGCTTTCTTT
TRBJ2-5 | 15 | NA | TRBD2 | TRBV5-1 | CASSLDGGYQETQYF | TGCGCCAGCAGCCTAGACGGGGGGTACCAAGAGACCCAGTACTTC
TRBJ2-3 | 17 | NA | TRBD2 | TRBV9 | CASSPNKGGWRTDTQYF | TGTGCCAGCAGCCCAAACAAGGGAGGGTGGCGCACAGATACGCAGTATTTT
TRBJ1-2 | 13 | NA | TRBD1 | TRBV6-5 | CASTIQGTYGYTF | TGTGCCAGCACCATACAGGGGACCTATGGCTACACCTTC
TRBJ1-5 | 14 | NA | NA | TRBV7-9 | CASSLGNSNQPQHF | TGTGCCAGCAGCTTAGGTAATAGCAATCAGCCCCAGCATTTT
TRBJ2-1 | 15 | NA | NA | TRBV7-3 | CASSLSGLGESEQFF | TGTGCCAGCAGCTTATCTGGACTGGGAGAGAGTGAGCAGTTCTTC
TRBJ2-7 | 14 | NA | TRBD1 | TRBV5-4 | CASSSGTGTYEQYF | TGTGCCAGCAGCTCCGGGACAGGGACCTACGAGCAGTACTTC
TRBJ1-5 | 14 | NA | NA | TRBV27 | CASAGGLDNQPQHF | TGTGCCAGCGCTGGGGGTTTGGACAATCAGCCCCAGCATTTT
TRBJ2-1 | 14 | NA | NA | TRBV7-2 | CASSLGRSYNEQFF | TGTGCCAGCAGCTTAGGGCGGTCCTACAATGAGCAGTTCTTC
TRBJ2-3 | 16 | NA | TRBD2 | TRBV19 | CASRSAGGPFSDTQYF | TGTGCCAGTAGATCCGCGGGGGGGCCTTTTTCAGATACGCAGTATTTT
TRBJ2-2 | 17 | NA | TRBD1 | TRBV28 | CASSAGAGGWGTGELFF | TGTGCCAGCAGTGCTGGGGCAGGGGGATGGGGCACCGGGGAGCTGTTTTTT
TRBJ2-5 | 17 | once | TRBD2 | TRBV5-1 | CASSLALAGVKGETQYF | TGCGCCAGCAGCTTGGCTCTAGCGGGAGTAAAAGGAGAGACCCAGTACTTC
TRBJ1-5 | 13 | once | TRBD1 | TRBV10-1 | CASSGQGCQPQHF | TGCGCCAGCAGTGGACAGGGGTGTCAGCCCCAGCATTTT
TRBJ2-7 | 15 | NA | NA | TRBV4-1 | CASSHPDGSSYEQYF | TGCGCCAGCAGCCACCCCGACGGGAGCTCCTACGAGCAGTACTTC
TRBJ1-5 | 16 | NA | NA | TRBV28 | CASSYLNADSNQPQHF | TGTGCCAGCAGCTACCTCAACGCGGATAGCAATCAGCCCCAGCATTTT
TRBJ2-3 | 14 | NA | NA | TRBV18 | CASSVLESTDTQYF | TGTGCCAGCTCCGTCCTAGAGTCCACAGATACGCAGTATTTT
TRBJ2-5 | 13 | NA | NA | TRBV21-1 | CASSKAGQETQYF | TGTGCCAGCAGCAAGGCAGGGCAAGAGACCCAGTACTTC
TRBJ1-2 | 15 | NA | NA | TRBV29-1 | CSVVIVSREASGYTF | TGCAGCGTTGTGATTGTAAGCAGGGAGGCCTCTGGCTACACCTTC
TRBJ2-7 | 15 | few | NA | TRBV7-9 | CASSPPRTLAYEQYF | TGTGCCAGCAGCCCCCCCCGGACCCTAGCCTACGAGCAGTACTTC
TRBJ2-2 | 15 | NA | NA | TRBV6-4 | CASRRGAPNTGELFF | TGTGCCAGCAGGAGGGGGGCTCCGAACACCGGGGAGCTGTTTTTT
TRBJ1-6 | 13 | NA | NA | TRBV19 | CASKGSRSSPLHF | TGTGCCAGTAAGGGAAGTAGGAGTTCACCCCTCCACTTT
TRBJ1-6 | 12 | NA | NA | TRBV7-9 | CASSLETSPLHF | TGTGCCAGCAGCTTAGAGACCTCACCCCTCCACTTT